This T cell receptor (beta chain) emerged from a study of shared clonotypes between healthy human individuals. Study-wide findings and caveats: For naive CD4 cells, 4% to 5% of clonotypes were shared across a handful of donors. It was expected that sequencing depth would affect clonotype sharing among donors.

This clone was counted a few times. Its specificity is not known. An even split of each subset's genomic DNA across several immunoSEQ plates was performed. The sorted-subset replicate PCRs were given about 210 ng DNA, which is approximately 30,000 T cell genomes. Sequencing used immunoSEQ multiplex PCR; TCRdb keeps in-frame clones, though not all of them. This sample has approximately 2.5 million clones, with around 94% found just once. Germline CDR1 GTSNPN, CDR2 SVGIG (reference sequence). The CDR3 is 12 residues long. V was clipped by 4 bases and J by 2 bases, with 8 bases between them. This clonotype was obtained from a man younger than 35 in good health. The V and J genes are TRBV30 and TRBJ1-1; D is unclear. The sequenced material came from naive CD4+ T cells sorted from blood. Stated subset: CD45RA+ positively selected. CDR3 sequence reads: CAWKRSNTEAFF. The CDR3 DNA follows: TGTGCCTGGAAGCGCAGTAACACTGAAGCTTTCTTT.